This TCR beta chain was documented in a study of blood T cell repertoires in COVID-19. Germline assignment: CDR1 MDHEN and CDR2 SYDVKM. V shed 2 bases, J shed 0 bases, and the junction held 16 bases outside the gene matches. The CDR3 contains 20 residues. The table came from immunoSEQ multiplex PCR; TCRdb's copy has only in-frame clones and leaves some out. Among roughly 170,000 clones, roughly 81% were seen once, and the ten largest hold around 5%. The sequence came from a woman aged 45-60 years with COVID-19, enrolled during active disease. Sequencing was carried out using peripheral blood. The chain has TRBV28 and TRBJ2-1, with 7 bases identical to TRBD2. CDR3 amino acids: CASSLLGQGGIHSSYNEQFF. The CDR3 nucleotides are TGTGCCAGCAGTTTACTCGGGCAGGGAGGGATCCATAGCTCCTACAATGAGCAGTTCTTC.